This entry describes one T cell receptor (beta chain). What it binds is unknown. The data belong to a study of OX40 agonist ivuxolimab in advanced cancers. V lost 6 bases, J lost 2 bases, and 19 bases lay in between. This CDR3 comprises 16 residues. CDR1 is MDHEN and CDR2 is SYDVKM in the germline V gene. General observations from the study: Some nonresponders additionally presented with little normalized T-cell clonal expansion.

TCRdb's copy holds only in-frame clones and misses some; the assay was immunoSEQ multiplex PCR. Among more than 50,000 clones listed, 70% to 80% were seen once. The source of this sequence is an adult with an advanced solid tumor such as melanoma, head and neck, liver or kidney cancer. The sequences come from CD4+ or CD8+ T cells sorted from blood, collected in a trial of the OX40 agonist ivuxolimab. V is TRBV28 and J is TRBJ1-2; D may be TRBD1 (6 bases). For the CDR3, the DNA is TGTGCCAGCAGCCTCCTAGGGGCACAGGGAAACTATGGCTACACCTTC. Protein sequence: CASSLLGAQGNYGYTF.